This is a list of T cell receptor beta chains from one sample in a study of blood T cell repertoires in COVID-19. The repertoire was sequenced with immunoSEQ multiplex PCR; TCRdb's copy has only in-frame clones and lacks some. The table has roughly 200,000 clones, around 89% seen once; the top ten hold roughly 2.7%. Sequencing was done on a sample of PBMCs or T cells enriched from blood (not recorded which). These receptors were collected from a woman aged 25 to 45 who had recovered from COVID-19. Each CDR3 is given with its conserved first and last residue. The D gene is left open where the match is weak. Clone size, where shown, is once, few, many, or a class for clones that have expanded.

d_gene: TRBD2
abundance: .
j_gene: TRBJ2-5
v_gene: TRBV27
CDR3aa: CASSFNSGGALRETQYF
CDR3nt: TGTGCCAGCAGTTTTAATAGCGGGGGGGCCCTCCGAGAGACCCAGTACTTC

d_gene: .
abundance: .
j_gene: TRBJ1-6
v_gene: TRBV13
CDR3aa: CASSFRQYSPLHF
CDR3nt: TGTGCCAGCAGCTTCAGACAGTATTCACCCCTCCACTTT

d_gene: .
abundance: .
j_gene: TRBJ1-1
v_gene: TRBV20-1
CDR3aa: CSAILWAEAFF
CDR3nt: TGCAGTGCTATTTTGTGGGCCGAAGCTTTCTTT

d_gene: .
abundance: .
j_gene: TRBJ1-6
v_gene: TRBV4-2
CDR3aa: CASSPPFGGGNSPLHF
CDR3nt: TGTGCCAGCAGCCCACCCTTTGGGGGAGGTAATTCACCCCTCCACTTT

d_gene: .
abundance: .
j_gene: TRBJ1-4
v_gene: TRBV18
CDR3aa: CASSLRQEVAVFF
CDR3nt: TGTGCCAGCTCCCTAAGACAGGAGGTTGCTGTTTTTTTT

d_gene: TRBD1
abundance: .
j_gene: TRBJ1-4
v_gene: TRBV19
CDR3aa: CASRDRPEKLFF
CDR3nt: TGTGCCAGTAGGGACAGGCCCGAAAAACTGTTTTTT

d_gene: .
abundance: few
j_gene: TRBJ1-2
v_gene: TRBV10-3
CDR3aa: CAISAGAGVSANYGYTF
CDR3nt: TGTGCCATCAGTGCTGGTGCGGGCGTCTCTGCTAACTATGGCTACACCTTC

d_gene: TRBD1
abundance: .
j_gene: TRBJ1-3
v_gene: TRBV5-6
CDR3aa: CASSYRGPGNTIYF
CDR3nt: TGTGCCAGCAGCTACAGGGGCCCTGGAAACACCATATATTTT

d_gene: TRBD1
abundance: .
j_gene: TRBJ2-7
v_gene: TRBV15
CDR3aa: CATSRDRAAYEQYF
CDR3nt: TGTGCCACCAGCAGGGACAGGGCCGCCTACGAGCAGTACTTC

d_gene: .
abundance: .
j_gene: TRBJ1-3
v_gene: TRBV19
CDR3aa: CAISPDNSGNTIYF
CDR3nt: TGTGCCATCTCGCCAGACAACTCTGGAAACACCATATATTTT

d_gene: .
abundance: .
j_gene: TRBJ1-5
v_gene: TRBV19
CDR3aa: CASSIVTLRHQPQHF
CDR3nt: TGTGCCAGTAGTATAGTGACACTTCGGCATCAGCCCCAGCATTTT

d_gene: .
abundance: .
j_gene: TRBJ1-2
v_gene: TRBV6-5
CDR3aa: CASSYETGTYGYTF
CDR3nt: TGTGCCAGCAGTTACGAAACAGGCACCTATGGCTACACCTTC

d_gene: TRBD1
abundance: .
j_gene: TRBJ1-2
v_gene: TRBV10-2
CDR3aa: CASSEAGGYYGYTF
CDR3nt: TGCGCCAGCAGTGAAGCAGGGGGTTACTATGGCTACACCTTC

d_gene: .
abundance: .
j_gene: TRBJ1-2
v_gene: TRBV4-1
CDR3aa: CASSLAPGVAYGYTF
CDR3nt: TGCGCCAGCAGCTTAGCCCCGGGTGTGGCCTATGGCTACACCTTC

d_gene: .
abundance: .
j_gene: TRBJ1-3
v_gene: TRBV7-9
CDR3aa: CASSHFGQANSFSGNTIYF
CDR3nt: TGTGCCAGCAGCCATTTTGGGCAGGCGAACTCCTTCTCTGGAAACACCATATATTTT

d_gene: TRBD1
abundance: .
j_gene: TRBJ1-2
v_gene: TRBV4-3
CDR3aa: CASSQPPGTGGSGYTF
CDR3nt: TGCGCCAGCAGCCAACCACCAGGAACAGGGGGATCTGGCTACACCTTC

d_gene: .
abundance: once
j_gene: TRBJ2-5
v_gene: TRBV12-5
CDR3aa: CASGLSHREETQYF
CDR3nt: TGTGCTAGTGGTTTATCTCACAGGGAGGAGACCCAGTACTTC

d_gene: .
abundance: .
j_gene: TRBJ2-7
v_gene: TRBV12-3/TRBV12-4
CDR3aa: CASSAPTSYEQYF
CDR3nt: TGTGCCAGCAGTGCCCCGACAAGTTACGAGCAGTACTTC

d_gene: .
abundance: few
j_gene: TRBJ1-2
v_gene: TRBV4-3
CDR3aa: CASSPREGDYGYTF
CDR3nt: TGCGCCAGCAGCCCCAGGGAAGGCGACTATGGCTACACCTTC

d_gene: .
abundance: .
j_gene: TRBJ2-6
v_gene: TRBV7-9
CDR3aa: CASSLPRNSGANVLTF
CDR3nt: TGTGCCAGCAGCTTACCCAGAAACTCTGGGGCCAACGTCCTGACTTTC

d_gene: .
abundance: .
j_gene: TRBJ1-6
v_gene: TRBV5-3
CDR3aa: CARLKGREQSDSPLHF
CDR3nt: TGTGCCAGACTCAAAGGCAGGGAACAGTCGGATTCACCCCTCCACTTT

d_gene: TRBD1
abundance: few
j_gene: TRBJ1-5
v_gene: TRBV7-2
CDR3aa: CASSPGQEINQPQHF
CDR3nt: TGTGCCAGCAGCCCCGGACAGGAGATCAATCAGCCCCAGCATTTT

d_gene: .
abundance: few
j_gene: TRBJ1-1
v_gene: TRBV25-1
CDR3aa: CASRGGIAEAFF
CDR3nt: TGTGCCAGTCGGGGCGGGATCGCTGAAGCTTTCTTT

d_gene: .
abundance: once
j_gene: TRBJ2-7
v_gene: TRBV7-9
CDR3aa: CASSFISYEQYF
CDR3nt: TGTGCCAGCAGCTTTATTAGCTACGAGCAGTACTTC

d_gene: .
abundance: .
j_gene: TRBJ1-4
v_gene: TRBV5-5
CDR3aa: CASSLYQGRGIEKLFF
CDR3nt: TGTGCCAGCAGCTTGTATCAGGGGCGAGGAATTGAAAAACTGTTTTTT

d_gene: .
abundance: .
j_gene: TRBJ2-5
v_gene: TRBV5-1
CDR3aa: CASSLGVQETQYF
CDR3nt: TGCGCCAGCAGCTTGGGAGTCCAAGAGACCCAGTACTTC

d_gene: .
abundance: .
j_gene: TRBJ1-6
v_gene: TRBV18
CDR3aa: CASSPDRSSPLHF
CDR3nt: TGTGCCAGCTCACCTGACAGGTCTTCACCCCTCCACTTT

d_gene: TRBD1
abundance: once
j_gene: TRBJ2-7
v_gene: TRBV6-2/TRBV6-3
CDR3aa: CAINPTGQVSYEQYF
CDR3nt: TGTGCCATCAACCCGACGGGACAGGTCTCTTACGAGCAGTACTTC

d_gene: TRBD1
abundance: once
j_gene: TRBJ2-7
v_gene: TRBV7-9
CDR3aa: CASSAQTGVAYEQYF
CDR3nt: TGTGCCAGCAGCGCCCAGACAGGGGTGGCCTACGAGCAGTACTTC

d_gene: .
abundance: .
j_gene: TRBJ1-3
v_gene: TRBV9
CDR3aa: CASSVAGGGSVGNTIYF
CDR3nt: TGTGCCAGCAGCGTAGCTGGCGGGGGCAGCGTTGGAAACACCATATATTTT

d_gene: .
abundance: .
j_gene: TRBJ2-1
v_gene: TRBV2
CDR3aa: CATRWSHEQFF
CDR3nt: TGTGCCACAAGGTGGAGTCATGAGCAGTTCTTC